This paragraph covers one T cell receptor beta chain sequence. This record comes from a study of cytomegalovirus exposure and HLA in healthy donors. CDR1 MDHEN and CDR2 SYDVKM come from the germline V gene. This CDR3 has 14 amino acids. In the PCR, 60 Vbeta and 13 Jbeta primers were used. Sequencing was performed with immunoSEQ multiplex PCR; in TCRdb, only in-frame clones are kept and a portion is missing. This sample has roughly 160,000 clones, with approximately 78% found just once. The chain uses TRBV28 and TRBJ2-5, with 7 bases fitting TRBD1. The J call may be wrong; the DNA end is better matched by TRBJ2-7. This clonotype originated in a woman aged 25 to 39 in good health and CMV-seropositive. What was sequenced was PBMCs. The CDR3 spells CASSLDRPPYEQYF. The CDR3 DNA reads as TGTGCCAGCAGTTTGGACAGGCCTCCCTACGAGCAGTACTTC.